This T cell receptor (beta chain) was retrieved from a study of blood T cell repertoires in COVID-19. This clone has a single count. This CDR3 is 14 amino acids long. CDR1 and CDR2 (germline): SGDLS, YYNGEE. The germline V and J ends were trimmed by 4 bases and 3 bases, with 13 bases remaining between them. Sequenced by immunoSEQ multiplex PCR; TCRdb stores in-frame clones only, minus some. This table has roughly 140,000 clones, approximately 90% appearing once. The J gene is TRBJ2-5, the V gene TRBV9; no clear D gene. The specimen sequenced was peripheral blood. This sequence was found in a human donor in a cohort sampled during active COVID-19. CDR3 sequence (DNA): TGTGCCAGCAGCTACGGAGTAGCAGAAGAGACCCAGTACTTC. This codes for CASSYGVAEETQYF.